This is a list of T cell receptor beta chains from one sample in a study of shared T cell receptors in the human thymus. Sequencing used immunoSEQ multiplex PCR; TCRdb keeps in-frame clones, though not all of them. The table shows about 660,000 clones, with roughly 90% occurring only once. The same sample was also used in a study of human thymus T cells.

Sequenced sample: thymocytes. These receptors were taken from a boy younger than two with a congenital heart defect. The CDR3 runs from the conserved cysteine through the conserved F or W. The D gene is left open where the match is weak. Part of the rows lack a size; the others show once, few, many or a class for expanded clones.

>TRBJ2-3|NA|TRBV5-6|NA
TGTGCCAGCAGCTTGGTCCCAGGAGGGACAGATACGCAGTATTTT
CASSLVPGGTDTQYF
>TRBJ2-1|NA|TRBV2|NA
TGTGCCAGCAAAAGTCTTAGCGGAGATTACAATGAGCAGTTCTTC
CASKSLSGDYNEQFF
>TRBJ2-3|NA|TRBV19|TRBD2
TGTGCCAGTAGTCCCAAGCGGGAGGGGGATACGCAGTATTTT
CASSPKREGDTQYF
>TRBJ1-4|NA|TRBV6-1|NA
TGTGCCAGCAGTGAAGCGCTTCTGGGGGGACTCTCGAGTGAAAAACTGTTTTTT
CASSEALLGGLSSEKLFF
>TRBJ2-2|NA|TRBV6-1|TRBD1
TGTGCCAGCAGTGCGACAGGGGGCCGGGGCGGGGAGCTGTTTTTT
CASSATGGRGGELFF
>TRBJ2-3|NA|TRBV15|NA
TGTGCCACCAGCAGCCCCCAGAATCGAGCGGGTAAAACAGATACGCAGTATTTT
CATSSPQNRAGKTDTQYF
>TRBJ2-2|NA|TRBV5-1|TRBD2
TGCGCCAGCAGCACCACCACTAGCGGGAGAGAGCTTAGCACCGGGGAGCTGTTTTTT
CASSTTTSGRELSTGELFF
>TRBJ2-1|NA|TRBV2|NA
TGTGCCAGCAGTGAGGGGAGTATAGTGGAGCAGTTCTTC
CASSEGSIVEQFF
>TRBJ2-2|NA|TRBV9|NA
TGTGCCAGCAGCGTAGGGCAGGGGAACACCGGGGAGCTGTTTTTT
CASSVGQGNTGELFF
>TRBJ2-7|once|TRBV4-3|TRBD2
TGCGCCAGCAGCCCGGGACTAGCGGGATCCGGGCAGTACTTC
CASSPGLAGSGQYF
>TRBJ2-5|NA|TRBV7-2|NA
TGTGCCAGCAGCTTAGAGGACACTTGGTGGGAGACCCAGTACTTC
CASSLEDTWWETQYF
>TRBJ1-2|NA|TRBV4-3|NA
TGCGCCAGCAGCCAAGATTTGGGGGCGAACTATGGCTACACCTTC
CASSQDLGANYGYTF
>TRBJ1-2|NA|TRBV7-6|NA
TGTGCCAGCAGCTTAGGCGGTAGGCGGGACGGGCCTAACTATGGCTACACCTTC
CASSLGGRRDGPNYGYTF
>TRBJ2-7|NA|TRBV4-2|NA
TGTGCCAGCAGCCAAGAAACCACTCAGTACTTC
CASSQETTQYF
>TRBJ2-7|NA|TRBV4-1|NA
TGCGCCAGCAGCCAGGGAGTGGGGACAAACACCTACGAGCAGTACTTC
CASSQGVGTNTYEQYF
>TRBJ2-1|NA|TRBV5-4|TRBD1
TGTGCCAGCAGCCGTAAACCGGGACAGGGAAATGAGCAGTTCTTC
CASSRKPGQGNEQFF
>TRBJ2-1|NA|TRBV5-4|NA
TGTGCCAGCAGCCCCCTAGGGGCGATGGTAAGAAATGAGCAGTTCTTC
CASSPLGAMVRNEQFF
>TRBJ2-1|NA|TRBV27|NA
TGTGCCAGCAGTGCTTCTAAAAATGAGCAGTTCTTC
CASSASKNEQFF
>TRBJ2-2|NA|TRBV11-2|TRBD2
TGTGCCAGCAGCTCCGTGGGGACTAGCCCGGGGATGGGCGGGGAGCTGTTTTTT
CASSSVGTSPGMGGELFF
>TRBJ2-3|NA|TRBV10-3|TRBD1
TGTGCCATCAGTGAAGGACAGGGGCAGCTCGATACGCAGTATTTT
CAISEGQGQLDTQYF
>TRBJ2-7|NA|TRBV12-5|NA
TGTGCTAGTTGCGGTCCGGACGAGCAGTACTTC
CASCGPDEQYF
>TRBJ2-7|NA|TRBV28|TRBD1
TGTGCCAGCAAAACGGTTCCAGGGGGCAACGAGCAGTACTTC
CASKTVPGGNEQYF
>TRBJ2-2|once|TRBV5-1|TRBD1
TGCGCCAGCAGCCCCTACCTAAAGGGACAGGTGAACACCGGGGAGCTGTTTTTT
CASSPYLKGQVNTGELFF